This is a list of T cell receptor beta chains from one sample in a study of regulatory T cells in long-lasting Graves disease. In TCRdb, the multiplex PCR reads were re-called with MiXCR into one record per CDR3 protein. The sample includes 350,000 to 500,000 distinct CDR3 sequences, around 23% of them seen just once. Sequenced here: peripheral blood mononuclear cells (PBMCs), sampled when the disease was refractory, from a patient treated with antithyroid drugs. The receptor set was obtained from a female donor with Graves disease. CDR3s include the opening cysteine and the closing phenylalanine or tryptophan. The D gene is left open where the match is weak. A clone size is listed for some rows: how often the clone was seen (once, few, many), or a class if it is expanded.

TRBJ2-5 many TRBV29-1 NA CSVVMGETQYF TGCAGCGTTGTAATGGGGGAGACCCAGTACTTC
TRBJ2-3 NA TRBV7-8 NA CASSSGDTDTQYF TGTGCCAGCAGCTCCGGGGACACAGATACGCAGTATTTT
TRBJ1-5 few TRBV4-2 NA CASSQEEDSEYQPQHF TGTGCCAGCAGCCAAGAGGAGGACAGCGAATATCAGCCCCAGCATTTT
TRBJ2-7 few TRBV15 NA CATSESLGEQYF TGTGCCACCAGCGAGAGTCTTGGGGAGCAGTACTTC
TRBJ2-5 many TRBV12-3/TRBV12-4 TRBD2 CASSAEGTSGEETQYF TGTGCCAGCAGTGCAGAGGGGACTAGCGGGGAAGAGACCCAGTACTTC
TRBJ1-5 many TRBV28 TRBD1 CASSTRTGRSGSNQPQHF TGTGCCAGCAGTACAAGGACAGGGAGGTCGGGCAGCAATCAGCCCCAGCATTTT
TRBJ1-5 NA TRBV19 NA CASSIDLRRAQHF TGTGCCAGTAGTATAGATTTACGAAGAGCCCAGCATTTT
TRBJ1-6 NA TRBV12-3/TRBV12-4 NA CASSGRGHNSPLHF TGTGCCAGCAGCGGCCGGGGGCATAATTCACCCCTCCACTTT
TRBJ1-4 many TRBV12-3/TRBV12-4 NA CASSGDTTNEKLFF TGTGCCAGCAGTGGGGATACAACTAATGAAAAACTGTTTTTT
TRBJ2-5 NA TRBV10-1 NA CASSHDPRGETQYF TGCGCCAGCAGTCACGACCCACGTGGAGAGACCCAGTACTTC
TRBJ2-7 few TRBV5-1 TRBD1 CASSWKSPQGQSNSYEQYF TGCGCCAGCAGCTGGAAATCGCCACAGGGACAGAGTAACTCCTACGAGCAGTACTTC
TRBJ1-1 NA TRBV29-1 NA CSAGNRPITEAFF TGCAGCGCAGGAAACAGGCCAATAACTGAAGCTTTCTTT
TRBJ2-5 NA TRBV27 NA CASSLFRGETQYF TGTGCCAGCAGTTTATTCAGGGGAGAGACCCAGTACTTC
TRBJ1-4 NA TRBV29-1 NA CSVGGGQDPEKLFF TGCAGCGTGGGGGGGGGGCAGGACCCTGAAAAACTGTTTTTT
TRBJ2-2 many TRBV7-3 TRBD2 CASSLAGANTGELFF TGTGCCAGCAGCTTAGCGGGAGCGAACACCGGGGAGCTGTTTTTT
TRBJ2-5 few TRBV30 TRBD2 CAWSVEAGAGETQYF TGTGCCTGGAGTGTTGAAGCGGGAGCTGGGGAGACCCAGTACTTC
TRBJ2-5 many TRBV3-1 NA CASSQVNKVGETQYF TGTGCCAGCAGCCAAGTGAATAAGGTGGGAGAGACCCAGTACTTC
TRBJ1-5 NA TRBV28 TRBD1 CASSNSGTGDGNQPQHF TGTGCCAGCAGCAACTCCGGGACAGGGGACGGCAATCAGCCCCAGCATTTT
TRBJ2-5 many TRBV29-1 NA CSARLGSETQYF TGCAGCGCCAGGCTAGGCTCAGAGACCCAGTACTTC
TRBJ2-5 few TRBV30 NA CAWSVFGFGETQYF TGTGCCTGGAGTGTATTCGGTTTTGGAGAGACCCAGTACTTC
TRBJ2-2 many TRBV2 NA CASTRGSTGELFF TGTGCCAGCACAAGAGGAAGCACCGGGGAGCTGTTTTTT
TRBJ2-1 few TRBV28 NA CATTTGSRQFF TGTGCCACCACCACCGGGAGTCGGCAGTTCTTC
TRBJ1-5 many TRBV28 TRBD1 CASTTWDSKNQPQHF TGTGCCAGCACCACCTGGGACAGCAAAAATCAGCCCCAGCATTTT
TRBJ2-7 NA TRBV7-2 NA CASSLAETTSYEQYF TGTGCCAGCAGCTTAGCCGAGACTACCTCCTACGAGCAGTACTTC
TRBJ1-2 many TRBV28 TRBD1 CASSLRLEGAHGYTF TGTGCCAGCAGTCTCCGCCTAGAGGGGGCCCATGGCTACACCTTC
TRBJ1-4 many TRBV7-9 NA CASSPTGASYNEKLFF TGTGCCAGCAGCCCTACAGGCGCCAGCTATAATGAAAAACTGTTTTTT
TRBJ1-1 many TRBV15 NA CATSRDRAGGTEAFF TGTGCCACCAGCAGAGACAGGGCAGGAGGGACTGAAGCTTTCTTT
TRBJ1-5 few TRBV19 NA CASSPPGRGNQPQHF TGTGCCAGTAGTCCTCCGGGACGGGGCAATCAGCCCCAGCATTTT
TRBJ2-7 many TRBV29-1 NA CSVETGTGSYEQYF TGCAGCGTTGAGACCGGAACGGGATCCTACGAGCAGTACTTC
TRBJ2-5 many TRBV20-1 TRBD2 CSASGRSQETQYF TGCAGTGCTAGCGGGAGGTCACAGGAGACCCAGTACTTC
TRBJ1-1 many TRBV5-1 NA CASRTRQRTEAFF TGCGCCAGCAGGACGCGGCAGCGGACTGAAGCTTTCTTT
TRBJ2-1 NA TRBV11-3 NA CASSFDSHNEQFF TGTGCCAGCAGCTTCGACTCCCACAATGAGCAGTTCTTC
TRBJ2-7 few TRBV30 TRBD2 CAWSRPWVGRKSYEQYF TGTGCCTGGAGTAGGCCGTGGGTCGGGAGGAAGTCCTACGAGCAGTACTTC
TRBJ2-5 few TRBV19 NA CASSMTGGPGGAETQYF TGTGCCAGTAGTATGACAGGAGGCCCTGGGGGGGCAGAGACCCAGTACTTC
TRBJ2-5 many TRBV2 NA CASSVQGGGETQYF TGTGCCAGCAGTGTGCAAGGAGGAGGGGAGACCCAGTACTTC
TRBJ2-7 few TRBV5-1 TRBD2 CASSLGGSDHEQYF TGCGCCAGCAGCTTGGGCGGGAGCGACCACGAGCAGTACTTC
TRBJ2-1 few TRBV28 NA CASSLLPLGNEQFF TGTGCCAGCAGTTTATTACCTCTTGGCAATGAGCAGTTCTTC
TRBJ1-2 many TRBV2 TRBD1 CASSERTGVRGYTF TGTGCCAGCAGTGAAAGAACAGGGGTGAGGGGCTACACCTTC
TRBJ1-5 many TRBV7-8 NA CASSLGVGSLINQPQHF TGTGCCAGCAGCTTAGGAGTGGGGAGCCTGATCAATCAGCCCCAGCATTTT
TRBJ1-2 NA TRBV6-1 NA CASREFFGVQIYGYTF TGTGCCAGCAGAGAATTTTTTGGGGTGCAAATATATGGCTACACCTTC
TRBJ2-3 NA TRBV28 NA CASSLIGRAGTDTQYF TGTGCCAGCAGTTTAATCGGGAGAGCTGGCACAGATACGCAGTATTTT
TRBJ2-7 NA TRBV9 TRBD2 CASSVGTRANEQYF TGTGCCAGCAGCGTCGGGACTAGGGCTAACGAGCAGTACTTC
TRBJ2-7 many TRBV6-1 TRBD2 CASSPTSGIPYEQYF TGTGCCAGCAGTCCCACTAGCGGAATCCCCTACGAGCAGTACTTC
TRBJ2-2 NA TRBV24-1 NA CATSERQGLSNTGELFF TGTGCCACCAGTGAGAGGCAGGGGCTATCGAACACCGGGGAGCTGTTTTTT